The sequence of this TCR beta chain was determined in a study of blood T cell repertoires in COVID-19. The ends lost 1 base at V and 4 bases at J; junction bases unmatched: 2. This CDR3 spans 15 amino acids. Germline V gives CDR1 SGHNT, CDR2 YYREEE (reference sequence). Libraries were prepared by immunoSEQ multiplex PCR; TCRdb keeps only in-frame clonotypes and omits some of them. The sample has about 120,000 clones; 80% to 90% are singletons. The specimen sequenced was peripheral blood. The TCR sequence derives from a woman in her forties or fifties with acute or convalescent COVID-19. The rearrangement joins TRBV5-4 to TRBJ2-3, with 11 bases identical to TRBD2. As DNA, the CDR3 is TGTGCCAGCAGCTTGAAGACTAGCGGGGCAGATACGCAGTATTTT. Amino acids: CASSLKTSGADTQYF. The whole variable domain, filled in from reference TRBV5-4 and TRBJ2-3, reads ETGVTQSPTHLIKTRGQQVTLRCSSQSGHNTVSWYQQALGQGPQFIFQYYREEENGRGNFPPRFSGLQFPNYSSELNVNALELDDSALYLCASSLKTSGADTQYFGPGTRLTVL.